The 20 T cell receptor beta chains below were found in one sample sequenced in a study of blood T cell repertoires in COVID-19. Using immunoSEQ multiplex PCR, the repertoire was profiled, and TCRdb retains in-frame clones only, with some absent. The sample consists of fewer than 200,000 clones, 75% to 85% of them appearing once. The sample comprised peripheral blood. The receptors derive from a human donor in a cohort sampled during active COVID-19.

A few counts support this clone. CDR3 region: CASSLRTGVRHEQYF. As DNA, the CDR3 is TGCGCCAGCAGCTTAAGGACAGGGGTTAGGCACGAGCAGTACTTC. The rearrangement joins TRBV5-1 to TRBJ2-7, with 9 positions matching TRBD1. The ends lost 2 bases at V and 5 bases at J; junction bases unmatched: 8. Germline V gene sequence: CDR1 SGHRS, CDR2 YFSETQ. This CDR3 has 15 residues.

This clone was seen a handful of times. The chain employs TRBV6-5 and TRBJ2-1, with D maybe TRBD2 (6 bases). Germline V gene data show CDR1 as MNHEY and CDR2 as SVGAGI. The ends were cut back, 5 bases at V and 10 bases at J, with 12 bases in the middle. CDR3 length equals 12 residues. CDR3 sequence (DNA): TGTGCCAGCAGTCAACGACGGGAGGAGCAGTTCTTC. Encoded protein: CASSQRREEQFF.

This sequence joins TRBV5-1 and TRBJ2-2, with TRBD2 matching over 8 bases. The J segment lost 3 bases and the V segment lost 3 bases, leaving 10 bases of the junction unmatched. CDR1 is SGHRS and CDR2 is YFSETQ in the germline V gene. The CDR3 extends over 17 amino acids. The CDR3 is CASSSQHWRGDTGELFF. Here the CDR3 DNA reads TGCGCCAGCAGCTCCCAACATTGGCGGGGGGACACCGGGGAGCTGTTTTTT.

The rearrangement joins TRBV28 to TRBJ2-5, with 7 positions matching TRBD1. V dropped 6 bases and J dropped 3; count of bases not matched to a gene: 4. The length of the CDR3 is 13 residues. CDR1 and CDR2 (germline): MDHEN, SYDVKM. CDR3 in DNA: TGTGCCAGCAGGGGGGACAGAGAAGAGACCCAGTACTTC. Its protein product is CASRGDREETQYF.

V usage is TRBV7-9 and J usage is TRBJ1-3; a possible D gene is TRBD1 (5 bases). Germline CDR1 is SEHNR and CDR2 is FQNEAQ (reference sequence). With 2 bases removed from V and 0 bases from J, the gap between germline ends came to 17 bases. This CDR3 contains 18 residues. The DNA of the CDR3 is TGTGCCAGCAGCTTACAGGAGGGCGGGGCTAGCTCTGGAAACACCATATATTTT. Residues: CASSLQEGGASSGNTIYF.

CDR3 amino acids: CASSQSDNTEAFF. The CDR3 coding sequence is TGTGCCAGCAGCCAGAGCGACAACACTGAAGCTTTCTTT. This chain joins TRBV4-2 and TRBJ1-1; D gene ambiguous. This CDR3 region has 13 residues. The germline gives CDR1 LGHNA, CDR2 YNFKEQ. Trimming removed 3 bases from V and 2 bases from J, with 7 bases in between.

The chain couples TRBV19 to TRBJ2-7, with D maybe TRBD2 (6 bases). The CDR3 length is 14 residues. Germline V gene data show CDR1 as LNHDA and CDR2 as SQIVND (reference sequence). Trimming took 1 base from V and 2 from J, leaving 9 bases between them. The CDR3 DNA follows: TGTGCCAGTAGTATAGTGGAGGGAGCCTACGAGCAGTACTTC. This sequence encodes CASSIVEGAYEQYF.

The chain employs TRBV19 and TRBJ1-6; D unresolved. V was shortened by 6 bases and J by 12 bases, with 15 bases between the two germline ends. The CDR3 is made up of 13 amino acids. Germline V gene lookup returns CDR1 LNHDA and CDR2 SQIVND (reference sequence). The CDR3 DNA reads TGTGCCAGTAGCGACGGCTCAGGTAGACCCCTCCACTTT. Protein: CASSDGSGRPLHF.

This sequence joins TRBV10-3 and TRBJ2-7; 9 nucleotides agree with TRBD1. The ends lost 7 bases at V and 3 bases at J; junction bases unmatched: 10. The CDR3 loop spans 15 amino acids. The V gene's germline CDR1 is ENHRY and CDR2 SYGVKD. CDR3 bases: TGTGCCATCACCCCCTCGGAGGGACAGGGCTACGAGCAGTACTTC. This codes for CAITPSEGQGYEQYF.

This chain uses TRBV5-5 with TRBJ2-7, with a tentative D call TRBD1 (5 bases). The CDR3 extends over 12 amino acids. Germline loops: CDR1 SGHKS, CDR2 YYEKEE (reference sequence). The germline V and J ends were trimmed by 4 bases and 2 bases, with 7 bases remaining between them. The CDR3 nucleotides are TGTGCCAGCAGCCAGACAGCCTACGAGCAGTACTTC. It encodes CASSQTAYEQYF.

This clone was counted between two and nine times. This chain uses TRBV9 with TRBJ2-3; D is unclear. This CDR3 is built from 11 residues. The V gene's germline CDR1 is SGDLS and CDR2 YYNGEE. The V gene lost 6 bases and the J gene lost 2 bases, with 4 bases spanning the gap. Here the CDR3 reads CASIYTDTQYF. In DNA form, the CDR3 reads TGTGCCAGCATCTACACAGATACGCAGTATTTT.

The gene calls are TRBV5-3 and TRBJ1-3, with TRBD1 identical over 8 bases. TRBV5-3 is given ORF status, its function remaining uncertain. Trimming removed 2 bases from V and 1 base from J; junction bases left unmatched: 11. This CDR3 contains 18 residues. CDR3 in amino acids: CARSFLQGQANSGNTIYF. As DNA, the CDR3 is TGTGCCAGAAGCTTCCTCCAGGGACAGGCTAATTCTGGAAACACCATATATTTT.

This clone appeared a single time. The CDR3 sequence: CASSWDNYNEQFF. The DNA for the CDR3 is TGTGCCAGCAGTTGGGACAATTACAATGAGCAGTTCTTC. The gene calls are TRBV12-3 or TRBV12-4 and TRBJ2-1; D perhaps matches TRBD1 (6 bases). The CDR3 spans 13 residues. Trimming took off 4 bases at V and 4 bases at J, with 8 bases between the two ends.

This chain links TRBV11-1 with TRBJ2-5; D gene uncertain. Trimming pared 5 bases from V and 5 bases from J, leaving 6 bases between. Germline-derived CDR1 and CDR2 are SGHAT and FQDESV (reference sequence). The CDR3 spans 11 residues. DNA for the CDR3: TGTGCCAGCAGCCCCGGGGAGACCCAGTACTTC. Its translation: CASSPGETQYF.

The chain joins TRBV7-2 to TRBJ1-2, with D possibly TRBD1 on 5 matching bases. The V gene lost 4 bases and the J gene lost 4 bases, with 16 bases spanning the gap. Germline loops: CDR1 SGHTA, CDR2 FQGNSA. CDR3 length equals 15 residues. CDR3 sequence (DNA): TGTGCCAGCAGCTCATTGGGGGGAGGCACCTATGGCTACACCTTC. Residues: CASSSLGGGTYGYTF.

This clone has a count of ten or more. V is TRBV19 and J is TRBJ1-1; maybe TRBD1 (5 bases). The CDR3 is 14 amino acids. Trimming shortened V by 5 bases and J by 3 bases, and 13 bases separated the two germline ends. Germline V CDR1 and CDR2: LNHDA, SQIVND (reference sequence). The CDR3 coding sequence is TGTGCCAGTAGTGCATCCGGGGGTCACACTGAAGCTTTCTTT. The encoded protein is CASSASGGHTEAFF.

This chain joins TRBV7-3 and TRBJ2-1; no firm D call. The CDR3 is 14 residues long. The V end was cut by 5 bases, the J end by 7 bases, with 15 bases between. The V gene's germline CDR1 is SGHTA and CDR2 FQGTGA. CDR3 sequence: CASSPEPPGNEQFF. DNA of the CDR3: TGTGCCAGCAGCCCAGAGCCCCCAGGTAATGAGCAGTTCTTC.

The chain couples TRBV5-4 to TRBJ2-7; the D is unclear. CDR1 and CDR2 from the germline V gene are SGHNT and YYREEE (reference sequence). CDR3 length: 13 amino acids. V lost 3 bases to trimming and J lost 0 bases, with 7 bases between them. The CDR3 nucleotides read TGTGCCAGCAGCTACAGCAGCTCCTACGAGCAGTACTTC. This translates into CASSYSSSYEQYF.

The CDR3 spells CASSLGSSSYEQYF. The CDR3 DNA reads TGTGCCAGCAGCTTAGGTTCCTCCTCCTACGAGCAGTACTTC. V gene TRBV7-2 combines with J gene TRBJ2-7; D is uncertain. The CDR3 sequence is 14 residues long. The germline V and J ends were trimmed by 1 base and 0 bases, with 7 bases remaining between them. CDR1 SGHTA and CDR2 FQGNSA come from the germline V gene. The complete variable domain, with remaining parts taken from reference TRBV7-2 and TRBJ2-7, reads GAGVSQSPSNKVTEKGKDVELRCDPISGHTALYWYRQSLGQGLEFLIYFQGNSAPDKSGLPSDRFSAERTGGSVSTLTIQRTQQEDSAVYLCASSLGSSSYEQYFGPGTRLTVT.

J is TRBJ2-7 and V is TRBV27; no clear D gene. Germline assignment: CDR1 MNHEY and CDR2 SMNVEV (reference sequence). The V and J ends lost 6 bases and 0 bases respectively, with 9 bases between them. The CDR3 extends over 13 amino acids. The CDR3 reads CASSLTVSYEQYF. CDR3 DNA: TGTGCCAGCAGCCTGACTGTCTCCTACGAGCAGTACTTC.